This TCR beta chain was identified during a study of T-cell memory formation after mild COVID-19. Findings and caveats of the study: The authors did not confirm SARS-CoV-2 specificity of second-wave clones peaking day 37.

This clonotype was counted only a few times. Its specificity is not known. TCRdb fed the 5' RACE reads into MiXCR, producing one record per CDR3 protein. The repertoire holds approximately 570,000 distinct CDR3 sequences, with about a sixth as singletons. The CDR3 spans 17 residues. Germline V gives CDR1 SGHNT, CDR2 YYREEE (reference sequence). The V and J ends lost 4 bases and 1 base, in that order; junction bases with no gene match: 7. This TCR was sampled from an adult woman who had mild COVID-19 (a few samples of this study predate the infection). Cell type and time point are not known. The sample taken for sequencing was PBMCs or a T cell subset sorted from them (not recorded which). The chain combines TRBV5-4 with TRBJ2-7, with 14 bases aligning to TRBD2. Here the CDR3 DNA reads TGTGCCAGCAGCCCGAGACTAGCGGGGGGGCTTTCCTACGAGCAGTACTTC. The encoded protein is CASSPRLAGGLSYEQYF.